This entry concerns a single T cell receptor beta chain. Its antigen is currently unknown. The CDR3 extends over 13 amino acids. Unmatched junction bases numbered 6, after V lost 6 bases and J lost 5 bases. Germline CDR1 and CDR2: SNHLY and FYNNEI. This sample is part of a study of tumor-infiltrating lymphocytes in localized non-small cell lung cancer. Study as a whole: Resected tumor was paired with non-adjacent uninvolved lung from the same patient. Findings and caveats of the study: TCR sequencing covered a subset of patients with enough tissue.

TCRdb's copy holds only in-frame clones and misses some; the assay was immunoSEQ multiplex PCR. This sample has approximately 15,000 clones, with 80% found just once. The chain has TRBV2 and TRBJ2-7, with 8 bases fitting TRBD1. The sequence was collected from a human donor with non-small cell lung cancer. What was sequenced was uninvolved lung tissue not adjacent to the tumor. DNA for the CDR3: TGTGCCAGCAGAAGGACAGGGAGAGACGAGCAGTACTTC. Encoded protein: CASRRTGRDEQYF. The whole variable domain, filled in from reference TRBV2 and TRBJ2-7, reads EPEVTQTPSHQVTQMGQEVILRCVPISNHLYFYWYRQILGQKVEFLVSFYNNEISEKSEIFDDQFSVERPDGSNFTLKIRSTKLEDSAMYFCASRRTGRDEQYFGPGTRLTVT.